Below, 28 T cell receptor beta chains from the same sample are listed, as sequenced in a study of neurological immune-mediated disorders. TCRdb ran MiXCR on the 5' RACE reads and lists one entry per CDR3 protein. Among 70,000 to 75,000 distinct CDR3 sequences listed, roughly an eighth were seen once. The sample's time point: longitudinal time-point 1 (baseline). Sequencing was carried out using PBMCs. These receptor sequences come from a female donor with HTLV-1-associated myelopathy (HAM/TSP).

The chain has TRBV7-8 and TRBJ2-7; D is possibly TRBD1 (5 bases). CDR1 is SGHVS and CDR2 is FQNEAQ in the germline V gene. Trimming shortened V by 1 base and J by 4 bases, and 8 bases separated the two germline ends. CDR3 size: 13 residues. CDR3 amino acids: CASSLDKGYEQYF. CDR3 bases: TGTGCCAGCAGCTTAGACAAGGGGTACGAGCAGTACTTC.

This clonotype came up many times. The V and J genes are TRBV5-1 and TRBJ2-3; 10 bases align to TRBD2. The CDR3 is 15 residues long. Losses at the gene ends were 6 bases for V and 2 bases for J; bases not matched to a gene: 6. The germline V gene encodes CDR1 SGHRS and CDR2 YFSETQ. The CDR3 bases are TGCGCCAGCAATCTAGCGGGGGCCTTCACAGATACGCAGTATTTT. It encodes CASNLAGAFTDTQYF.

This clonotype occurred many times. The chain combines TRBV5-1 with TRBJ2-7, with TRBD1 identical over 8 bases. CDR1 and CDR2 (germline): SGHRS, YFSETQ. The CDR3 length is 12 residues. J gave up 6 bases and V 4 bases, and 3 bases lay outside the gene matches. The CDR3 loop reads CASSQQGGEQYF. The CDR3 nucleotides read TGCGCCAGCAGCCAACAGGGGGGCGAGCAGTACTTC.

The table lists this clonotype with many counts. The rearrangement joins TRBV5-1 to TRBJ2-7; 7 nucleotides line up with TRBD1. Germline V gene sequence: CDR1 SGHRS, CDR2 YFSETQ. V gave up 0 bases and J gave up 4 bases; unmatched junction bases: 7. This CDR3 is built from 15 residues. The CDR3 sequence is CASSLVRGQKYEQYF. CDR3 DNA sequence: TGCGCCAGCAGCTTGGTACGGGGACAGAAGTACGAGCAGTACTTC.

The CDR3 sequence: CASSSQGGTGNTIYF. In DNA form, the CDR3 reads TGTGCCAGCAGTTCACAGGGGGGCACTGGAAACACCATATATTTT. This chain links TRBV2 with TRBJ1-3, with 8 bases matching TRBD1. Germline CDR1 is SNHLY and CDR2 is FYNNEI. V lost 5 bases to trimming and J lost 2 bases; unmatched junction nucleotides: 5. The CDR3 runs 15 residues.

This clonotype was seen ten or more times. This chain connects TRBV30 to TRBJ2-1; D remains unclear. The CDR3 loop spans 15 amino acids. The germline V and J ends were trimmed by 2 bases and 5 bases, with 16 bases remaining between them. Germline CDR1 GTSNPN, CDR2 SVGIG (reference sequence). This chain's CDR3 is CAWSKGKTSDNEQFF. The CDR3 DNA reads TGTGCCTGGAGTAAGGGAAAGACCTCGGACAATGAGCAGTTCTTC.

This clonotype has ten or more counts. The rearrangement joins TRBV9 to TRBJ2-1, with a weak D call TRBD2 (5 bases). Germline CDR1 and CDR2: SGDLS and YYNGEE. Trimming took 1 base from V and 5 from J, leaving 16 bases between them. The CDR3 length is 16 residues. The CDR3 loop is CASSVSGWVGNNEQFF. The CDR3 coding sequence is TGTGCCAGCAGCGTATCGGGATGGGTCGGGAACAATGAGCAGTTCTTC. Complete variable domain (other parts from reference TRBV9 and TRBJ2-1): DSGVTQTPKHLITATGQRVTLRCSPRSGDLSVYWYQQSLDQGLQFLIQYYNGEERAKGNILERFSAQQFPDLHSELNLSSLELGDSALYFCASSVSGWVGNNEQFFGPGTRLTVL.

This clonotype was counted at least ten times. The chain couples TRBV7-7 to TRBJ2-1; 7 bases are shared with TRBD2. Unmatched junction bases numbered 12, after V lost 5 bases and J lost 8 bases. Germline CDR1 is SSHAT and CDR2 is FNYEAQ (reference sequence). The CDR3 spans 15 residues. Here the CDR3 DNA reads TGTGCCAGCAGCCGTCATAGCGGGCCGGAGGATGAGCAGTTCTTC. Translated, it gives CASSRHSGPEDEQFF.

V gene TRBV20-1 combines with J gene TRBJ2-3; 11 bases fit TRBD2. This CDR3 is 15 amino acids long. The trim removed 5 bases at V and 2 bases at J, leaving 6 bases unmatched. Germline-derived CDR1 and CDR2 are DFQATT and SNEGSKA (reference sequence). The CDR3 region has the DNA TGCAGTGCTCTTAGACTAGCGGGGTTCACAGATACGCAGTATTTT. Residues: CSALRLAGFTDTQYF.

This clonotype has only a few counts. This chain uses TRBV20-1 with TRBJ1-2; 8 bases match TRBD1. CDR1 and CDR2 (germline): DFQATT, SNEGSKA (reference sequence). This CDR3 region has 19 residues. Losses at the gene ends were 0 bases for V and 5 bases for J; bases not matched to a gene: 20. CDR3 sequence: CSARDLWGGRTGLLYGYTF. The CDR3 coding sequence is TGCAGTGCTAGAGATCTATGGGGTGGTAGGACAGGGTTGTTGTATGGCTACACCTTC.

This clonotype was recorded at least ten times. The V gene is TRBV5-1, the J gene TRBJ2-2; D gene uncertain. Germline assignment: CDR1 SGHRS and CDR2 YFSETQ. The CDR3 consists of 15 residues. V was pared by 5 bases and J by 3 bases, with 14 bases between. The CDR3 loop is CASSVLSPDTGELFF. In DNA form, the CDR3 reads TGCGCCAGCAGTGTACTGTCTCCTGACACCGGGGAGCTGTTTTTT.

The table lists this clonotype with many counts. This chain joins TRBV4-1 and TRBJ1-4, with D unresolved. The CDR3 length is 16 residues. Germline CDR1 is MGHRA and CDR2 is YSYEKL. V dropped 0 bases and J dropped 5 bases, with 13 bases sitting between them. For the CDR3, the DNA is TGCGCCAGCAGCCAAGAGGTTTGGAGGGAAAATGAAAAACTGTTTTTT. Its translation is CASSQEVWRENEKLFF.

Only a few counts were recorded for this clonotype. J is TRBJ2-7 and V is TRBV6-5; maybe TRBD1 (6 bases). The germline V gene has CDR1 MNHEY and CDR2 SVGAGI. Trimming took 4 bases from V and 3 from J, leaving 13 bases between them. The CDR3 totals 14 residues. The CDR3 sequence: CASSSGDRFYEQYF. CDR3 coding DNA: TGTGCCAGCAGTTCCGGCGACAGGTTCTACGAGCAGTACTTC.

There are many counts of this clonotype. This sequence joins TRBV14 and TRBJ2-7; D not resolved. The CDR3 spans 15 residues. Germline V CDR1 and CDR2: SGHDN, FVKESK. Trimming removed 1 base from V and 4 bases from J, with 14 bases in between. CDR3 region: CASSQVSVVRYEQYF. The CDR3 coding sequence is TGTGCCAGCAGCCAAGTTTCGGTTGTGCGGTACGAGCAGTACTTC.

This clonotype was seen many times. The CDR3 bases are TGTGCCAGCAGTCCCCGGACCCGGGGGATTAACATTCAGTACTTC. Its protein is CASSPRTRGINIQYF. The chain joins TRBV12-3 or TRBV12-4 to TRBJ2-4; perhaps TRBD2 as D (6 bases). This CDR3 spans 15 amino acids. V gave up 5 bases and J gave up 7 bases, with 18 bases separating them.

This clonotype was picked up many times. The chain joins TRBV27 to TRBJ1-6; D not certain. Germline loops: CDR1 MNHEY, CDR2 SMNVEV (reference sequence). This CDR3 contains 15 residues. Trimming removed 3 bases from V and 1 base from J, with 7 bases in between. CDR3: CASSLVGSYNSPLHF. The CDR3 DNA sequence: TGTGCCAGCAGTTTGGTGGGATCCTATAATTCACCCCTCCACTTT.

Ten or more counts support this clonotype. This rearrangement joins TRBV5-8 to TRBJ1-5; TRBD1 is a possible D gene (6 bases). Germline lookup yields CDR1 SGHTS and CDR2 YDEGEE. The germline V and J ends were trimmed by 1 base and 4 bases, with 12 bases remaining between them. This CDR3 spans 15 amino acids. In nucleotides, the CDR3 is TGTGCCAGCAGCTTGAACGGGGGCACGAATCAGCCCCAGCATTTT. This encodes CASSLNGGTNQPQHF. Looking up the rest from reference TRBV5-8 and TRBJ1-5 gives the full variable domain: EAGVTQSPTHLIKTRGQQATLRCSPISGHTSVYWYQQALGLGLQFLLWYDEGEERNRGNFPPRFSGRQFPNYSSELNVNALELEDSALYLCASSLNGGTNQPQHFGDGTRLSIL.

This clonotype was recorded many times. V is TRBV10-3 and J is TRBJ2-6; the D call may be TRBD1 or TRBD2 (5 bases each). Germline CDR1 and CDR2: ENHRY and SYGVKD. V was trimmed by 10 bases and J by 3 bases, leaving 16 bases between them. There are 15 residues in the CDR3. The CDR3 DNA is TGTGCCACTGGGGACGGTGCGGTTGGGGCCAACGTCCTGACTTTC. This gives the protein CATGDGAVGANVLTF.

This clonotype was picked up many times. This CDR3 is CSVLRDSGLAGELFF. The CDR3 bases are TGCAGCGTCCTTCGGGACAGCGGGCTGGCCGGGGAGCTGTTTTTT. This chain connects TRBV29-1 to TRBJ2-2; D might be TRBD1 (7 bases). CDR3 length: 15 amino acids. Trimming cost V 6 bases and J 6 bases, with 20 bases left between them. Germline assignment: CDR1 SQVTM and CDR2 ANQGSEA.

Ten or more counts support this clonotype. V gene TRBV6-1 combines with J gene TRBJ2-1; 14 bases are shared with TRBD2. V lost 3 bases and J lost 4; bases outside the gene matches: 2. This CDR3 has 16 amino acids. Germline CDR1 is MNHNS and CDR2 is SASEGT. The CDR3 here is CASSEGLAGVYNEQFF. CDR3 in DNA: TGTGCCAGCAGTGAGGGACTAGCGGGGGTATACAATGAGCAGTTCTTC.

This clonotype was seen ten or more times. The chain has TRBV7-2 and TRBJ2-1; no clear D gene. The CDR3 runs to 14 residues. Trimming shortened V by 1 base and J by 6 bases, and 10 bases separated the two germline ends. CDR1 is SGHTA, CDR2 FQGNSA, per germline. CDR3 loop: CASSLVARINEQFF. CDR3 nucleotides: TGTGCCAGCAGCTTAGTAGCTAGGATCAATGAGCAGTTCTTC.

CDR3 sequence (DNA): TGCAGCGTTGACTGGGGCGGGGGGCCCTCCTACGAGCAGTACTTC. Encoded protein: CSVDWGGGPSYEQYF. This chain links TRBV29-1 with TRBJ2-7, with TRBD2 matching 8 bases. This CDR3 has 15 amino acids. Germline lookup yields CDR1 SQVTM and CDR2 ANQGSEA. The V gene end was trimmed by 3 bases and the J gene end by 0 bases; junction bases not matched to a gene: 7.

V and J are TRBV7-2 and TRBJ2-5; 8 positions agree with TRBD2. The CDR3 is made up of 16 amino acids. Germline V gives CDR1 SGHTA, CDR2 FQGNSA. The V and J ends lost 7 bases and 5 bases, in that order; junction bases with no gene match: 15. CDR3 in amino acids: CASNVPWRAGAETQYF. The DNA for the CDR3 is TGTGCCAGCAACGTACCTTGGAGAGCGGGGGCGGAGACCCAGTACTTC.

This clonotype was recorded at least ten times. The J gene is TRBJ2-3, the V gene TRBV6-5, with 7 bases aligning to TRBD2. Germline trimming cut 5 bases from V and 2 bases from J; bases unmatched to any gene: 7. Germline V lookup: CDR1 MNHEY, CDR2 SVGAGI. This CDR3 comprises 15 residues. The chain's CDR3 is CASSPQRDYTDTQYF. CDR3 coding DNA: TGTGCCAGCAGTCCCCAAAGGGACTACACAGATACGCAGTATTTT.

This clonotype was seen many times. This chain joins TRBV5-1 and TRBJ1-2; D remains unclear. This CDR3 is 15 amino acids long. In germline, CDR1 is SGHRS, CDR2 YFSETQ. Trimming left V 3 bases short and J 3 bases short, with 15 bases between. CDR3 protein: CASSYKVNGYYGYTF. In DNA form, the CDR3 reads TGCGCCAGCAGCTATAAGGTTAACGGCTACTATGGCTACACCTTC.

As DNA, the CDR3 is TGTGCCAGCAGTTCAGGGATCCTGAACACTGAAGCTTTCTTT. It yields the protein CASSSGILNTEAFF. The chain recombines TRBV6-5 with TRBJ1-1; D perhaps matches TRBD1 (5 bases). The CDR3 is 14 residues long. The V end lost 4 bases, the J end lost 0 bases, and 9 bases lay between the germline ends. Germline lookup yields CDR1 MNHEY and CDR2 SVGAGI.

This clonotype was counted at least ten times. V is TRBV6-1 and J is TRBJ1-2; no reliable D call. Germline values: CDR1 MNHNS, CDR2 SASEGT. The CDR3 sequence is 14 residues long. V dropped 0 bases and J dropped 2 bases, with 7 bases sitting between them. CDR3 sequence reads: CASSEAHRNYGYTF. CDR3 bases: TGTGCCAGCAGTGAAGCTCACAGAAACTATGGCTACACCTTC.

On this clonotype: A much larger clone lies a single base off, so this may be a read error. V is TRBV7-8 and J is TRBJ2-5; a weak D match, TRBD2 (6 bases). CDR1 SGHVS and CDR2 FQNEAQ come from the germline V gene. This CDR3 is 15 amino acids long. In nucleotides, the CDR3 is TGTGCCTGCAGCCCCCTGGGGACTCCGCTAGACACCCAGTACTTC. As protein: CACSPLGTPLDTQYF.